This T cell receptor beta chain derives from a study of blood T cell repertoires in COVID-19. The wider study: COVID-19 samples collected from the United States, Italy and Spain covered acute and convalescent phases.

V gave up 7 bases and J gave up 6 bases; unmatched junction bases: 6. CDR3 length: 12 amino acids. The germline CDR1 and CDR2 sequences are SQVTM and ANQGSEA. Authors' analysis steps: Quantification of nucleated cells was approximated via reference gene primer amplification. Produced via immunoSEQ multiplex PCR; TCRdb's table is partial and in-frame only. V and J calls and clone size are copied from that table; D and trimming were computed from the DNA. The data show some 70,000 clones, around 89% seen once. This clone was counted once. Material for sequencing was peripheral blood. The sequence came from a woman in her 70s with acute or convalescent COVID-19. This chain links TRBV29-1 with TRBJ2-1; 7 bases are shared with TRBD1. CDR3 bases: TGCAGCGCTGACAGGGTGGGCAATGAGCAGTTCTTC. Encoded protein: CSADRVGNEQFF.